This TCR beta chain was identified during a study of human T cells and chemical hapten exposure. Study background: Across samples, TCR yields varied, mostly owing to small differences in pooled library volumes.

This sample's time point: patch test 3, about 24 weeks after DPC sensitization. The treatment: therapeutic diphenylcyclopropenone sensitization with weekly scalp DPC. In the library, unique molecular identifiers were attached to individual cDNA molecules. TCRdb used MiXCR to reprocess the RACE reads, holding one entry per CDR3 protein. The data show over 65,000 distinct CDR3 sequences, roughly 10% seen once. This clonotype was picked up many times. This clonotype originated in a woman aged 45-60 years with alopecia areata. Some clones in this sample may be carry-over from other donors' samples. The material sequenced was whole blood, taken in connection with sensitization to the hapten diphenylcyclopropenone (DPC).

CDR3 DNA sequence: TGTGCCAGCTCACCTCGGCAGGGTTTGGGGAGTGGCACTGAAGCTTTCTTT. Amino acid sequence: CASSPRQGLGSGTEAFF. The chain links TRBV18 to TRBJ1-1; tentatively, D is TRBD1 (5 bases). Germline V gives CDR1 KGHSH, CDR2 LQKENI. The CDR3 runs 17 residues. Trimming took off 3 bases at V and 4 bases at J, with 21 bases between the two ends.